A single sample is the source of the 24 T cell receptor beta chains below, sequenced in a study of tumor and adjacent non-tumor tissue in lung cancer. The template was RNA from unsorted bulk tissue. TCRbeta libraries were built with three rounds of nested PCR, modified from ARM-PCR. TCRdb redid the calling of the multiplex PCR reads with MiXCR, one entry per CDR3 protein. The table includes approximately 76,000 distinct CDR3 sequences, nearly 70% detected once. What was sequenced was lung tumor tissue. These receptors originate from a woman aged 70-85 years with non-small cell lung cancer.

As for this clonotype: One base away lies a much larger clone, so this may be a sequencing read error. The rearrangement joins TRBV2 to TRBJ2-7; 8 positions agree with TRBD1. There are 14 residues in the CDR3. CDR1 is SNHLY and CDR2 is FYNNEI in the germline V gene. The CDR3 loop reads CVSSVDRVSYEQYF. In DNA form, the CDR3 reads TGTGTCAGCAGTGTGGACAGGGTCTCCTACGAGCAGTACTTC. Looking up the rest from reference TRBV2 and TRBJ2-7 gives the full variable domain: EPEVTQTPSHQVTQMGQEVILRCVPISNHLYFYWYRQILGQKVEFLVSFYNNEISEKSEIFDDQFSVERPDGSNFTLKIRSTKLEDSAMYFCVSSVDRVSYEQYFGPGTRLTVT.

This clonotype was detected only a few times. The V and J genes are TRBV6-5 and TRBJ2-3, with 14 bases fitting TRBD2. Germline values: CDR1 MNHEY, CDR2 SVGAGI. With V trimmed by 6 bases and J by 5 bases, 10 bases remained unmatched. CDR3 length: 17 amino acids. CDR3 DNA: TGTGCCAGCAGACTTACGACTAGCGGGAGGGACATAGATACGCAGTATTTT. This gives the protein CASRLTTSGRDIDTQYF.

This clonotype was picked up a small number of times. The J gene is TRBJ2-1, the V gene TRBV5-4; perhaps TRBD2 as D (5 bases). Trimming took 7 bases from V and 10 from J, leaving 24 bases between them. CDR1 and CDR2 (germline): SGHNT, YYREEE (reference sequence). CDR3 length: 15 residues. CDR3 DNA sequence: TGTGCCAGCGGCTCTGGGAAGGACTGGGGTAGCGAGCAGTTCTTC. Translated: CASGSGKDWGSEQFF.

Remarks on this clonotype: Given the absence of the conserved phenylalanine or tryptophan at the CDR3 end, a read error is likely. The chain links TRBV6-5 to TRBJ1-1; D is unresolved. Germline CDR1 reads MNHEY; CDR2 reads SVGAGI. This CDR3 region has 15 residues. V was clipped by 6 bases and J by 5 bases, with 19 bases between them. The CDR3 DNA reads as TGTGCCAGCAGCTCCCGGCCCCCGCTGGGGACTGAAGCTTTCCTG. Its translation is CASSSRPPLGTEAFL.

For this clonotype: The junction does not match germline at one end; this may be a read error. V usage is TRBV7-3 and J usage is TRBJ2-3; 10 positions agree with TRBD1. Per germline, CDR1 SGHTA and CDR2 FQGTGA. This CDR3 region has 14 residues. This chain's CDR3 is CASRLGQGTDTLYF. The CDR3 region has the DNA TGTGCCAGCAGGTTGGGACAGGGGACAGATACGCTGTATTTT.

On this clonotype: At one of its ends the junction is not consistent with the germline gene, which may arise from a read error. The chain links TRBV6-5 to TRBJ1-2; D might be TRBD1 (6 bases). The V gene's germline CDR1 is MNHEY and CDR2 SVGAGI. This CDR3 is 12 amino acids long. CDR3 loop: CANSTGSYDYTF. For the CDR3, the DNA is TGTGCCAACAGTACAGGGAGCTATGACTACACCTTC.

Notes on this clonotype: A single base separates this from a much larger clone, so it may be a read error. This chain links TRBV28 with TRBJ1-5, with D unclear. V was pared by 3 bases and J by 13 bases, with 7 bases between. The germline CDR1 and CDR2 sequences are MDHEN and SYDVKM. This CDR3 has 10 amino acids. The DNA of the CDR3 is TGTGCCAGCAGTTTCATGGATCAGCATTTT. It translates to CASSFMDQHF.

This clonotype was detected once. Because the CDR3 is missing its conserved closing phenylalanine or tryptophan, this is likely a read error. The chain has TRBV12-3 or TRBV12-4 and TRBJ2-5, with TRBD2 matching 7 bases. V shed 6 bases and J 4 bases; nucleotides not matched to a gene: 8. The CDR3 is made up of 14 amino acids. CDR3 coding DNA: TGTGCCAGCAGACCCGTCAGCGGGGCAGAGACCCAGTACTTA. Translating gives CASRPVSGAETQYL.

A word on this clonotype: One end of the junction does not line up with germline, which may come from a read error. The chain has TRBV6-5 and TRBJ2-7; D possibly corresponds to TRBD2 (5 bases). Germline assignment: CDR1 MNHEY and CDR2 SVGAGI. The CDR3 totals 15 residues. The CDR3 sequence: CASSEGPSRVYEQYF. Written as DNA, the CDR3 is TGTGCCAGCAGTGAAGGGCCTAGCAGAGTTTACGAGCAGTACTTT.

With respect to this clonotype: Sequence at one end of the junction differs from germline and may be a read error. The CDR3 sequence is CVSSLALRLFYGYTF. Written as DNA, the CDR3 is TGTGTCAGCAGTTTGGCTCTGAGGTTATTCTATGGCTACACCTTC. V and J are TRBV12-3 or TRBV12-4 and TRBJ1-2, with D hard to call. This CDR3 spans 15 amino acids.

A word on this clonotype: Just one base apart from a much larger clone, this may be a read error. The chain is built from TRBV5-6 and TRBJ2-1; D is possibly TRBD1 (5 bases). Germline-derived CDR1 and CDR2 are SGHDT and YYEEEE. The length of the CDR3 is 13 residues. In DNA, the CDR3 is TGTACCAGCAGCTTCCAGGGTAACAATGAGCAGTTCTTC. It codes for CTSSFQGNNEQFF.

The chain couples TRBV7-9 to TRBJ2-5; no firm D call. The CDR3 runs 15 residues. CDR1 is SEHNR, CDR2 FQNEAQ, per germline (reference sequence). Trimming took 5 bases from V and 3 from J, leaving 16 bases between them. The CDR3 loop is CASSKLKDPKETQYF. CDR3 in DNA: TGTGCCAGCAGCAAGCTCAAAGATCCTAAAGAGACCCAGTACTTC.

For this clonotype: The germline gene is not matched at one end of the junction; a read error may be the cause. The chain employs TRBV28 and TRBJ2-7; D not certain. CDR1 is MDHEN and CDR2 is SYDVKM in the germline V gene. CDR3 length: 11 amino acids. The CDR3 here is CTSSWANEHYF. The CDR3 bases are TGTACCAGCAGTTGGGCCAACGAGCACTACTTC.

The chain carries TRBV20-1 and TRBJ2-5, with 10 bases identical to TRBD2. The CDR3 is 16 amino acids. J was trimmed by 5 bases and V by 7 bases; bases with no gene match: 16. From germline, CDR1 is DFQATT and CDR2 SNEGSKA (reference sequence). CDR3 sequence: CSVLQREGMIHETQYF. CDR3 nucleotide sequence: TGCAGTGTCTTGCAGCGGGAGGGCATGATCCATGAGACCCAGTACTTC.

In this sample, this clonotype turned up a few times. The V call is TRBV30, the J call TRBJ1-3, with 8 positions matching TRBD1. This CDR3 region has 15 residues. Germline values: CDR1 GTSNPN, CDR2 SVGIG (reference sequence). Germline trimming cut 6 bases from V and 0 bases from J; bases unmatched to any gene: 7. The CDR3 DNA follows: TGTGCCTGCCGGACAGGGCCCAACTCTGGAAACACCATATATTTT. It encodes CACRTGPNSGNTIYF.

This rearrangement joins TRBV4-2 to TRBJ2-7; weak D call: TRBD2 (7 bases). Germline-derived CDR1 and CDR2 are LGHNA and YNFKEQ. The CDR3 runs to 17 residues. The CDR3 is CVSSQDLSGTSSYEQYF. CDR3 DNA sequence: TGTGTCAGTAGCCAAGATCTCAGCGGGACAAGCTCCTACGAGCAGTACTTC.

V is TRBV29-1 and J is TRBJ2-7, with TRBD1 matching over 7 bases. Germline V lookup: CDR1 SQVTM, CDR2 ANQGSEA. This CDR3 contains 13 residues. This CDR3 is CSVGDSTHYEQYF. CDR3 nucleotide sequence: TGCAGTGTCGGGGACAGCACCCACTACGAGCAGTACTTC.

Concerning this clonotype itself: Mismatch with germline at one junction end may stem from a read error. This chain uses TRBV4-1 with TRBJ2-2; possibly TRBD2 for D (5 bases). Germline lookup yields CDR1 MGHRA and CDR2 YSYEKL. The CDR3 loop spans 16 amino acids. The CDR3 nucleotides are TGCGCCAGCGGCCCCCGAGGAGCGATGAACACCGGGGAGCTGTTCTTT. Its protein is CASGPRGAMNTGELFF.

Notes on this clonotype: A much bigger clone sits one base away, suggesting this may be a read error. The chain carries TRBV5-5 and TRBJ2-6, with D possibly matching TRBD1 (5 bases). Germline loops: CDR1 SGHKS, CDR2 YYEKEE (reference sequence). The CDR3 runs to 15 residues. CDR3 protein: CASSTGFSGANILTF. The CDR3 DNA reads TGTGCCAGCAGCACCGGTTTCTCTGGGGCCAACATCCTGACTTTC.

V gene TRBV6-2 or TRBV6-3 combines with J gene TRBJ2-7, with TRBD1 as a possible D gene (6 bases). Judging by the DNA end, TRBJ2-1 fits better; the J call may be wrong. The CDR3 spans 15 residues. Germline V gene sequence: CDR1 MNHEY, CDR2 SVGEGT. In DNA, the CDR3 is TGTGCCAGCAGGGGGGCTGCGTTGCGGGTTGGCGAGCAGTTCTTC. Encoded protein: CASRGAALRVGEQFF.

This clonotype was seen many times. The chain couples TRBV20-1 to TRBJ2-6; TRBD1 matches at 9 bases. With V trimmed by 6 bases and J by 2 bases, 2 bases remained unmatched. This CDR3 comprises 14 residues. CDR1 and CDR2 (germline): DFQATT, SNEGSKA (reference sequence). DNA for the CDR3: TGCAGTGCAAGGACAGGGGCTGGGGCCAACGTCCTGACTTTC. Translating gives CSARTGAGANVLTF.

The rearrangement links TRBV6-1 to TRBJ2-3; TRBD2 matches at 7 bases. V was clipped by 8 bases and J by 3 bases; unmatched bases: 17. This CDR3 comprises 17 residues. CDR1 is MNHNS and CDR2 is SASEGT in the germline V gene. The CDR3 loop is CASVRRGSGLGTDTQYF. CDR3 nucleotides: TGTGCCAGCGTACGACGGGGTAGCGGGCTCGGAACAGATACGCAGTATTTT.

With regard to this clonotype: Being one base from a much bigger clone, this may be a read error. This sequence joins TRBV5-1 and TRBJ2-5; no definite D call. Germline lookup yields CDR1 SGHRS and CDR2 YFSETQ. This CDR3 is 14 amino acids long. The CDR3 sequence is CVSSLVSLVETQYF. For the CDR3, the DNA is TGCGTCAGCAGCTTGGTGTCCCTCGTAGAGACCCAGTACTTC.

The chain carries TRBV6-1 and TRBJ2-1; D is undetermined. CDR1 is MNHNS, CDR2 SASEGT, per germline. This CDR3 comprises 14 residues. V was shortened by 1 base and J by 2 bases, with 6 bases between the two germline ends. CDR3 residues: CASSEVGTYNEQFF. Here the CDR3 DNA reads TGTGCCAGCAGTGAAGTCGGCACCTACAATGAGCAGTTCTTC.